The rows below give T cell receptor beta chains drawn from one sample of a study of blood T cells in healthy people across ages. MiXCR, applied by TCRdb to the 5' RACE reads, yields one record per CDR3 protein. Among fewer than 2,000,000 distinct CDR3 sequences, around 40% were seen once, and the ten largest hold under 30%. Sequencing was carried out using blood. Receptor source: a human donor in good health. Both conserved end residues are part of each CDR3. The D gene is left open where the match is weak. Some rows mark clone size as missing; the rest say once, few, many or name a class of expanded clone.

d_call	clone_size	v_call	j_call	cdr3_nt	cdr3_aa
TRBD2	many	TRBV28	TRBJ2-1	TGTGCCAGCAGTTCATGGACTAGCGGGGCGAGCTCCTACAATGAGCAGTTCTTC	CASSSWTSGASSYNEQFF
.	.	TRBV10-3	TRBJ2-1	TGTGCCACCACAACAGGCCCATCGGGTGAGCAGTTCTTC	CATTTGPSGEQFF
TRBD2	.	TRBV7-3	TRBJ2-3	TGTACCAGCAGCTCGGTAGGGACTAGCGCTACGCAGTATTTT	CTSSSVGTSATQYF
.	few	TRBV12-3/TRBV12-4	TRBJ1-6	TGTGCCAGCAGTTTAAGCTCGGGTTTTTCACCCCTCCACTTT	CASSLSSGFSPLHF
.	.	TRBV27	TRBJ2-7	TGTGCCAGCAGTGATAGCCCGGGGTCCGGGACGTACGAGCAGTACTTC	CASSDSPGSGTYEQYF
TRBD1	few	TRBV27	TRBJ2-4	TGTGCCACCGGGACAGGATCGAGGTGGGAGCAGTACTTC	CATGTGSRWEQYF
.	few	TRBV6-2/TRBV6-3	TRBJ2-2	TGTGCCAGCAACCGACAAAACACCGGGGAGCTGTTTTTT	CASNRQNTGELFF
TRBD2	few	TRBV10-3	TRBJ2-3	TGTGCCATCAGTGGGACTAGCGGGGGGGCAACAGATACGCAGTATTTT	CAISGTSGGATDTQYF
.	few	TRBV4-2	TRBJ1-6	TGTGCCAGCAGCCCAGATGGCAGGGAATCCTATAATTCACCCCTCCACTTT	CASSPDGRESYNSPLHF
TRBD2	few	TRBV6-2/TRBV6-3	TRBJ2-3	TGTGCCAGCAGTTACATACTAGCGGCAGATACGCAGTATTTT	CASSYILAADTQYF
TRBD2	.	TRBV3-1	TRBJ2-3	TGTGCCAGCAGTGTTCTAGCGGCCTCCACAGATACGCAGTATTTT	CASSVLAASTDTQYF
.	.	TRBV6-6	TRBJ1-4	TGTGCCAGCAGTTATTCTGACAGGTTGGGGGAAAAACTGTTTTTT	CASSYSDRLGEKLFF
.	.	TRBV30	TRBJ1-4	TGTGCCTGGAGTGGAAACGATAATGAAAAACTGTTTTTT	CAWSGNDNEKLFF
TRBD2	few	TRBV12-3/TRBV12-4	TRBJ2-3	TGTGCCAGCCGTTGGGGGGGTGGTCTAGATACGCAGTATTTT	CASRWGGGLDTQYF
TRBD1	few	TRBV9	TRBJ1-2	TGTGCCAGCAGCGTGGGACAGGGGATCTATGGCTACACCTTC	CASSVGQGIYGYTF
.	.	TRBV10-3	TRBJ1-6	TGTGCCACCTACGAAGGGTGGGGGAATTCACCCCTCCACTTT	CATYEGWGNSPLHF
.	few	TRBV5-1	TRBJ1-1	TGCGCCAGCAGCCAAAAAGGGGCCTCGGAGGTGGAAGCTTTCTTT	CASSQKGASEVEAFF
.	.	TRBV9	TRBJ1-1	TGTGCCAGCAGCCCCCAGTGGGCAGGGGAAGCTTTCTTT	CASSPQWAGEAFF
TRBD2	.	TRBV4-1	TRBJ2-7	TGCGCCAGCAGCCCTGGGAGGGTTGGCGAGAACGAGCAGTACTTC	CASSPGRVGENEQYF
.	.	TRBV15	TRBJ2-1	TGTGCCGCCAGCAGAGAGACATACACGAGGAATGAGCAGTTCTTC	CAASRETYTRNEQFF
.	.	TRBV6-5	TRBJ1-2	TGTGCCAGCAGTTCCCCCGACGGGTATGGCTACACCTTC	CASSSPDGYGYTF
TRBD2	few	TRBV7-8	TRBJ2-1	TGTGCCAGCAGCTTAGTACCGGGGGGGGCCGATGAGCAGTTCTTC	CASSLVPGGADEQFF
TRBD2	.	TRBV29-1	TRBJ2-3	TGCAGCGTTGAGTTAGGGACTAGCGACGGATGGTATTTT	CSVELGTSDGWYF
.	once	TRBV12-3/TRBV12-4	TRBJ1-4	TGTGCCAGCAGCCTCACATTAGAAAAACTGTTTTTT	CASSLTLEKLFF
.	.	TRBV7-9	TRBJ2-1	TGTGCCAGCAGCTTAACGTCAGTCTACAATGAGCAGTTCTTC	CASSLTSVYNEQFF
.	.	TRBV27	TRBJ1-6	TGTGCCAGCAGTACCGACAGTTACTATAATTCACCCCTCCACTTT	CASSTDSYYNSPLHF
TRBD2	few	TRBV29-1	TRBJ2-1	TGCAGCGTCGCTGAGCGGGGGGGCTGGAATGAGCAGTTCTTC	CSVAERGGWNEQFF
.	.	TRBV6-4	TRBJ2-1	TGTGCCAGCCAGCGGTGGCGCGGGCTGTTCTTC	CASQRWRGLFF
TRBD1	.	TRBV28	TRBJ2-7	TGTGCCAGCAGTAGCCTTTCGGACAGGGACCACGAGCAGTACTTC	CASSSLSDRDHEQYF
.	few	TRBV28	TRBJ1-4	TGTGCCAGCCCGCCGGGACCGAGAATAGAGGACGAAAAACTGTTTTTT	CASPPGPRIEDEKLFF
TRBD1	few	TRBV28	TRBJ2-7	TGTGCCAGCAGTCCACCGGGACAGGGGGCGCTTCGGTACTTC	CASSPPGQGALRYF
.	few	TRBV29-1	TRBJ2-7	TGCAGCGTTAAACCGGGACTCCATTCTTACGAGCAGTACTTC	CSVKPGLHSYEQYF
.	few	TRBV29-1	TRBJ2-3	TGCAGCGTTGTTCCGGGTAGCACAGATACGCAGTATTTT	CSVVPGSTDTQYF
TRBD1	few	TRBV7-2	TRBJ1-2	TGTGCCAGCAGGCCGGGACAGGGCCGGGGCTACACCTTC	CASRPGQGRGYTF
.	few	TRBV20-1	TRBJ1-5	TGCAGTGCTAATCTGGGTAGCAATCAGCCCCAGCATTTT	CSANLGSNQPQHF
.	few	TRBV20-1	TRBJ2-5	TGCAGTGCTAGAGAAAATGGCGGAGAGACCCAGTACTTC	CSARENGGETQYF
TRBD2	.	TRBV20-1	TRBJ2-5	TGCAGTGCTAGAGGACTAGCGGGGTTGGCCCTTCATGACCAAGAGACCCAGTACTTC	CSARGLAGLALHDQETQYF
.	few	TRBV29-1	TRBJ1-2	TGCAGCGTTCCAGGGAAAGGCTATGGCTACACCTTC	CSVPGKGYGYTF
TRBD2	few	TRBV4-1	TRBJ2-1	TGCGCCAGCAGCCACGGGGATAGCGGGGGATGGGGTGAGCAGTTCTTC	CASSHGDSGGWGEQFF
TRBD1	.	TRBV28	TRBJ2-7	TGTGCCAGCAGTGGCCGGGACAGGCCCTACGAGCAGTACTTC	CASSGRDRPYEQYF
.	.	TRBV3-1	TRBJ1-2	TGTGCCAGCAGCCAATTAAGGGAAGAAGGCTACACCTTC	CASSQLREEGYTF
.	few	TRBV20-1	TRBJ2-3	TGCAGTAGCCCCGGGGTGGGCACAGATACGCAGTATTTT	CSSPGVGTDTQYF
.	few	TRBV20-1	TRBJ2-3	TGCAGTGCTGGACCGGGACTTAGCACAGATACGCAGTATTTT	CSAGPGLSTDTQYF
TRBD1	few	TRBV7-2	TRBJ2-3	TGTGCCAGCAGCTCCCGGACAGGGGATTATACGCAGTATTTT	CASSSRTGDYTQYF
TRBD1	.	TRBV20-1	TRBJ1-1	TGCAGTGCCCCGGGACAGGGCCCTGAAGCTTTCTTT	CSAPGQGPEAFF
.	.	TRBV28	TRBJ1-2	TGTGCCAGCAGTTTACGAGGACACCTCCTCTATGGCTACACCTTC	CASSLRGHLLYGYTF
TRBD1	.	TRBV20-1	TRBJ1-1	TGCAGTGGGGACAGCGCCTCAAACACTGGAGCTTTCTTT	CSGDSASNTGAFF
.	few	TRBV7-2	TRBJ1-1	TGTGCCAGCAGCTTCGACCGGGGTGAAGCTTTCTTT	CASSFDRGEAFF
.	.	TRBV20-1	TRBJ2-5	TGCAGTGCTAAGACGGGAATCATTCCACCAGAGACCCAGTACTTC	CSAKTGIIPPETQYF
.	few	TRBV6-2/TRBV6-3	TRBJ2-5	TGTGCCAGCAGCCCTAGGGCCCGATTTATCCAGTACTTC	CASSPRARFIQYF
TRBD1	.	TRBV7-2	TRBJ2-2	TGTGCCAGCAGCCCTCCCGGGACAGGGACGACCGGGGAGCTGTTTTTT	CASSPPGTGTTGELFF
TRBD1	.	TRBV2	TRBJ2-3	TGTGCCGGCAGTGAGGGGACAGGGGGCAGCACAGATACGCAGTATTTT	CAGSEGTGGSTDTQYF
TRBD1	.	TRBV12-3/TRBV12-4	TRBJ2-5	TGTGCCAGCAGCAGCTCCCAGAGGGGGCGGCAAGAGACCCAGTACTTC	CASSSSQRGRQETQYF
.	.	TRBV7-2	TRBJ2-4	TGTGCCAGCAGCTTAGAATCTATGGCCAAAAACATTCAGTACTTC	CASSLESMAKNIQYF
.	few	TRBV5-1	TRBJ2-5	TGCGCCAGCAGCTGGACCCCTCCAGCGTCCTTGTCTCAAGAGACCCAGTACTTC	CASSWTPPASLSQETQYF
TRBD1	once	TRBV11-3	TRBJ1-1	TGTGCCAGCCGTGGGACAGGAATCACTGAAGCTTTCTTT	CASRGTGITEAFF
TRBD2	once	TRBV7-2	TRBJ2-1	TGTGCCAGCAGCCCGAGCGGGGGGCAGGGTGAGCAGTTCTTC	CASSPSGGQGEQFF